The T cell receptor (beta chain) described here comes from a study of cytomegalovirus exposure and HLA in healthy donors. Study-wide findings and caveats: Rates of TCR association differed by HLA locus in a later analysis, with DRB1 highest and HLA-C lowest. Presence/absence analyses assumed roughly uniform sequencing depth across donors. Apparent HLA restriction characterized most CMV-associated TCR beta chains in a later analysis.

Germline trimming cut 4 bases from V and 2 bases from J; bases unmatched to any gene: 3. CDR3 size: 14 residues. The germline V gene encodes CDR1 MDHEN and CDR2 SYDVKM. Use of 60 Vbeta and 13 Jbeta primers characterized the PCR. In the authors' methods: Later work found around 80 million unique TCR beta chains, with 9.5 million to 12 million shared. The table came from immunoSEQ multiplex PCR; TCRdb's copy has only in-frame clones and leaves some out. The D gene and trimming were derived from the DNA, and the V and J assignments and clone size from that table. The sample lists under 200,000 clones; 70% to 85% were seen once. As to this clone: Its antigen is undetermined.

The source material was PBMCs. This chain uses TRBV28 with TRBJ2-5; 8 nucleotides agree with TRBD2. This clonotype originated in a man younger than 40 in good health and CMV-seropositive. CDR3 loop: CASSSVAGQETQYF. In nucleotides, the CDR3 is TGTGCCAGCAGTTCGGTAGCGGGGCAAGAGACCCAGTACTTC.